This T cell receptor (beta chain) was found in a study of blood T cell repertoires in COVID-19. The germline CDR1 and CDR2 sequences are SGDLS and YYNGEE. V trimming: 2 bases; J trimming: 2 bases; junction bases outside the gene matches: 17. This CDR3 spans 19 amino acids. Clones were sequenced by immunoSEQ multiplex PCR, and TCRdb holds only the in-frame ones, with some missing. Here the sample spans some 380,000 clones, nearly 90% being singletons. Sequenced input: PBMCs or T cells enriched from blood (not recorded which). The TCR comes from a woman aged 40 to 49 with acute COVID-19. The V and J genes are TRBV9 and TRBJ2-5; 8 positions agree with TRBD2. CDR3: CASSVGTRSVRGNQETQYF. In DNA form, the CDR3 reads TGTGCCAGCAGCGTGGGGACTAGATCGGTAAGGGGAAATCAAGAGACCCAGTACTTC.